The 25 T cell receptor beta chains given below trace back to one sample, sequenced in a study of T cells after yellow fever vaccination. TCRdb processed the 5' RACE reads anew with MiXCR; each CDR3 protein has one entry. The sample contains about 300,000 distinct CDR3 sequences, less than 9.5% of which appear only once. The sample here was CD4+ T cells sorted from PBMCs, taken 5 days after the yellow fever booster vaccination. Receptors were obtained from a man between 18 and 35 years old who received the YFV17D yellow fever vaccine.

This clonotype was seen many times. The chain couples TRBV10-1 to TRBJ2-1, with TRBD2 matching over 9 bases. V was clipped by 4 bases and J by 6 bases; unmatched bases: 4. The CDR3 totals 14 residues. CDR1 and CDR2 (germline): WNHNN, SYGVQD (reference sequence). The CDR3 DNA sequence: TGCGCCAGCAGTGTTGGCGGGGGGGCCAATGAGCAGTTCTTC. Amino acid sequence: CASSVGGGANEQFF.

CDR3 DNA sequence: TGTGCCAGCAGCCCTACCCCCGGGACGCCCTACTACGAGCAGTACTTC. Its translation is CASSPTPGTPYYEQYF. The rearrangement uses TRBV7-3 and TRBJ2-7; either TRBD1 or TRBD2 may fit D (5 bases each). The CDR3 loop spans 16 amino acids. Trimming stripped 5 bases from V and 3 bases from J, with 20 bases between. Per the germline V gene, CDR1 is SGHTA and CDR2 is FQGTGA. The full variable domain, its missing parts supplied by reference TRBV7-3 and TRBJ2-7, is GAGVSQTPSNKVTEKGKYVELRCDPISGHTALYWYRQSLGQGPEFLIYFQGTGAADDSGLPNDRFFAVRPEGSVSTLKIQRTERGDSAVYLCASSPTPGTPYYEQYFGPGTRLTVT.

The V and J genes are TRBV20-1 and TRBJ2-3; TRBD2 aligns across 7 bases. The CDR3 has 16 residues. V trimming: 2 bases; J trimming: 6 bases; junction bases outside the gene matches: 14. The germline V gene has CDR1 DFQATT and CDR2 SNEGSKA (reference sequence). In DNA, the CDR3 is TGCAGTGCTAGAATGGTTAGCGGGCGACCCGGGGATACGCAGTATTTT. This codes for CSARMVSGRPGDTQYF.

The rearrangement uses TRBV19 and TRBJ1-6; 9 bases match TRBD1. J gave up 5 bases and V 10 bases, and 3 bases lay outside the gene matches. Germline V lookup: CDR1 LNHDA, CDR2 SQIVND (reference sequence). The CDR3 contains 13 residues. The CDR3 spells CATRDRDNSPLHF. The CDR3 DNA reads as TGTGCCACCCGGGACAGGGATAATTCACCCCTCCACTTT. Looking up the rest from reference TRBV19 and TRBJ1-6 gives the full variable domain: DGGITQSPKYLFRKEGQNVTLSCEQNLNHDAMYWYRQDPGQGLRLIYYSQIVNDFQKGDIAEGYSVSREKKESFPLTVTSAQKNPTAFYLCATRDRDNSPLHFGNGTRLTVT.

The V gene is TRBV9, the J gene TRBJ2-7, with TRBD2 matching 7 bases. From germline, CDR1 is SGDLS and CDR2 YYNGEE. The CDR3 has 15 residues. Unmatched junction bases numbered 5, after V lost 0 bases and J lost 2 bases. CDR3 coding DNA: TGTGCCAGCAGCGTAGGTGGCAGCGGGACCTACGAGCAGTACTTC. Protein sequence: CASSVGGSGTYEQYF.

This clonotype showed up just a few times. The V and J genes are TRBV12-3 or TRBV12-4 and TRBJ2-7, with D unresolved. V was cut by 2 bases and J by 5 bases, with 10 bases left in between. The CDR3 consists of 13 residues. CDR3 sequence reads: CASSLYPYHEQYF. The DNA for the CDR3 is TGTGCCAGCAGTTTATACCCCTACCACGAGCAGTACTTC.

The chain has TRBV4-3 and TRBJ2-7, with D possibly being TRBD2 (5 bases). V dropped 4 bases and J dropped 1 base, with 17 bases sitting between them. Germline CDR1 and CDR2: LGHNA and YSLEER. The CDR3 is made up of 16 amino acids. CDR3 sequence (DNA): TGCGCCAGCAGCCCCCGTAAGGGTAGCGTATCCTACGAGCAGTACTTC. This sequence encodes CASSPRKGSVSYEQYF.

The genes are TRBV29-1 and TRBJ2-7; D is unclear. Germline-derived CDR1 and CDR2 are SQVTM and ANQGSEA. This CDR3 has 13 amino acids. V was clipped by 7 bases and J by 7 bases, with 20 bases between them. DNA for the CDR3: TGCAGCGCCCGAGAATTGATACTCAGTGAGCAGTACTTC. Protein: CSARELILSEQYF.

This clonotype came up many times. J is TRBJ2-3 and V is TRBV12-3 or TRBV12-4; 9 bases fit TRBD1. The CDR3 runs 15 residues. J was trimmed by 5 bases and V by 1 base; bases with no gene match: 4. Here the CDR3 DNA reads TGTGCCAGCAGTTTAGATCGGACAGGGGTAGATACGCAGTATTTT. Its translation: CASSLDRTGVDTQYF.

The chain links TRBV6-2 or TRBV6-3 to TRBJ2-1, with a possible D match to TRBD1 (6 bases). Germline CDR1 and CDR2: MNHEY and SVGEGT. This CDR3 is built from 12 residues. V was clipped by 8 bases and J by 5 bases, with 10 bases between them. The CDR3 DNA reads as TGTGCCAGCGACAGGCCTAACAATGAGCAGTTCTTC. Residues: CASDRPNNEQFF.

This clonotype has just a few counts. The J gene is TRBJ2-4, the V gene TRBV7-8; D uncertain. Trimming removed 0 bases at V and 1 base at J, with 1 base between. The CDR3 is 13 residues long. Germline CDR1 reads SGHVS; CDR2 reads FQNEAQ. This CDR3 reads CASSLAAKNIQYF. The CDR3 nucleotides are TGTGCCAGCAGCTTAGCGGCCAAAAACATTCAGTACTTC. The full variable domain, in which reference TRBV7-8 and TRBJ2-4 provide the parts outside the CDR3, is GAGVSQSPRYKVAKRGQDVALRCDPISGHVSLFWYQQALGQGPEFLTYFQNEAQLDKSGLPSDRFFAERPEGSVSTLKIQRTQQEDSAVYLCASSLAAKNIQYFGAGTRLSVL.

The chain has TRBV2 and TRBJ2-7; D unresolved. The CDR3 covers 11 residues. In germline, CDR1 is SNHLY, CDR2 FYNNEI. Trimming pared 2 bases from V and 5 bases from J, leaving 4 bases between. For the CDR3, the DNA is TGTGCCAGCAGTGAATTCCACGAGCAGTACTTC. It yields the protein CASSEFHEQYF.

V is TRBV19 and J is TRBJ2-2; weak D call: TRBD1 (5 bases). Germline CDR1 is LNHDA and CDR2 is SQIVND (reference sequence). Trimming cost V 5 bases and J 1 base, with 14 bases left between them. The CDR3 is made up of 16 amino acids. For the CDR3, the DNA is TGTGCCAGTAGTGTGGTTGACAGCCGGAACACCGGGGAGCTGTTTTTT. Protein product: CASSVVDSRNTGELFF.

CDR3 bases: TGTGCCAGCAGACTAGCAGAGACCCAGTACTTC. Residues: CASRLAETQYF. This chain joins TRBV2 and TRBJ2-5; maybe TRBD2 (6 bases). Trimming shortened V by 6 bases and J by 4 bases, and 6 bases separated the two germline ends. This CDR3 region has 11 residues. Per germline, CDR1 SNHLY and CDR2 FYNNEI. Looking up the rest from reference TRBV2 and TRBJ2-5 gives the full variable domain: EPEVTQTPSHQVTQMGQEVILRCVPISNHLYFYWYRQILGQKVEFLVSFYNNEISEKSEIFDDQFSVERPDGSNFTLKIRSTKLEDSAMYFCASRLAETQYFGPGTRLLVL.

For this clonotype: Given a much more abundant clone one base away, this may be a read error. The chain couples TRBV6-1 to TRBJ1-2; 7 nucleotides align to TRBD1. The CDR3 runs 13 residues. Germline V lookup: CDR1 MNHNS, CDR2 SASEGT. Here the CDR3 DNA reads TGTGACAGCAGAGCAGGACAGGTCTATGGCTACACCTTC. Translating it yields CDSRAGQVYGYTF.

V gene TRBV18 combines with J gene TRBJ1-1; 10 bases match TRBD1. CDR1 is KGHSH, CDR2 LQKENI, per germline. V shed 3 bases and J 11 bases; nucleotides not matched to a gene: 6. This CDR3 has 13 amino acids. The CDR3 sequence: CASSPRTGGIAFF. The DNA for the CDR3 is TGTGCCAGCTCACCGAGGACAGGGGGGATTGCTTTCTTT.

V usage is TRBV11-2 and J usage is TRBJ2-2; 7 nucleotides align to TRBD1. J was trimmed by 8 bases and V by 5 bases; bases with no gene match: 8. Germline assignment: CDR1 SGHAT and CDR2 FQNNGV. CDR3 length: 14 amino acids. The CDR3 loop is CASSTLTGKGELFF. The CDR3 region has the DNA TGTGCCAGCAGCACCCTGACAGGGAAAGGGGAGCTGTTTTTT. Together with reference TRBV11-2 and TRBJ2-2, the CDR3 gives the full variable domain: EAGVAQSPRYKIIEKRQSVAFWCNPISGHATLYWYQQILGQGPKLLIQFQNNGVVDDSQLPKDRFSAERLKGVDSTLKIQPAKLEDSAVYLCASSTLTGKGELFFGEGSRLTVL.

The chain joins TRBV20-1 to TRBJ1-2, with D tentatively TRBD1 (5 bases). The CDR3 covers 13 residues. Trimming removed 7 bases at V and 0 bases at J, with 12 bases between. Germline V gene sequence: CDR1 DFQATT, CDR2 SNEGSKA (reference sequence). CDR3 sequence (DNA): TGCAGTGTCCCTGGGGGGGCTAACTATGGCTACACCTTC. Residues: CSVPGGANYGYTF.

This clonotype was picked up a small number of times. The chain carries TRBV20-1 and TRBJ2-1; perhaps TRBD1 as D (6 bases). This CDR3 contains 12 residues. Looked up from germline, CDR1 is DFQATT and CDR2 is SNEGSKA (reference sequence). The CDR3 bases are TGCAGCCGAGTAAACAGGGCCGATGAGCAGTTCTTC. It yields the protein CSRVNRADEQFF.

The table lists this clonotype with many counts. This rearrangement joins TRBV29-1 to TRBJ1-5; 8 bases are shared with TRBD1. Germline values: CDR1 SQVTM, CDR2 ANQGSEA. The CDR3 has 14 amino acids. The V and J ends lost 4 bases and 6 bases, in that order; junction bases with no gene match: 8. CDR3 sequence: CSVALGTGGQPQHF. The CDR3 DNA is TGCAGCGTTGCTCTCGGGACAGGCGGTCAGCCCCAGCATTTT.

The table lists this clonotype with a few counts. V usage is TRBV6-2 or TRBV6-3 and J usage is TRBJ2-5, with D unresolved. Deletions cut 5 bases from V and 4 bases from J, with 11 bases between. The germline V gene encodes CDR1 MNHEY and CDR2 SVGEGT. The CDR3 contains 13 residues. The CDR3 DNA is TGTGCCAGCAGTCAAAGGGTAGGAGAGACCCAGTACTTC. As protein: CASSQRVGETQYF.

In its sample, this clonotype was seen many times. J is TRBJ2-1 and V is TRBV9; D is possibly TRBD1 (6 bases). The V gene lost 0 bases and the J gene lost 7 bases, with 17 bases spanning the gap. This CDR3 comprises 16 residues. Germline-derived CDR1 and CDR2 are SGDLS and YYNGEE. CDR3 region: CASSVAGVFPQNEQFF. The CDR3 nucleotides read TGTGCCAGCAGCGTAGCAGGGGTTTTTCCCCAGAATGAGCAGTTCTTC.

V gene TRBV2 combines with J gene TRBJ1-1; possibly TRBD1 for D (5 bases). Trimming cost V 8 bases and J 4 bases, with 11 bases left between them. This CDR3 spans 12 amino acids. The germline V gene encodes CDR1 SNHLY and CDR2 FYNNEI. The CDR3 DNA reads TGTGCCAGCCTTCTTGGGGCCACTGAAGCTTTCTTT. Translating it yields CASLLGATEAFF.

The CDR3: CASSLQQGAGGYTF. CDR3 in DNA: TGTGCCAGCAGTCTGCAACAGGGGGCGGGTGGCTACACCTTC. The chain joins TRBV7-2 to TRBJ1-2, with TRBD1 matching over 9 bases. Germline V gene sequence: CDR1 SGHTA, CDR2 FQGNSA. The V segment lost 6 bases and the J segment 7 bases; nucleotides outside the gene matches: 9. The CDR3 has 14 residues.

The V and J genes are TRBV18 and TRBJ2-6; D gene uncertain. Trimming pared 3 bases from V and 0 bases from J, leaving 9 bases between. Germline V gene lookup returns CDR1 KGHSH and CDR2 LQKENI. The CDR3 spans 16 residues. In DNA form, the CDR3 reads TGTGCCAGCTCACCCCCTTTTGGCTCTGGGGCCAACGTCCTGACTTTC. It translates to CASSPPFGSGANVLTF.